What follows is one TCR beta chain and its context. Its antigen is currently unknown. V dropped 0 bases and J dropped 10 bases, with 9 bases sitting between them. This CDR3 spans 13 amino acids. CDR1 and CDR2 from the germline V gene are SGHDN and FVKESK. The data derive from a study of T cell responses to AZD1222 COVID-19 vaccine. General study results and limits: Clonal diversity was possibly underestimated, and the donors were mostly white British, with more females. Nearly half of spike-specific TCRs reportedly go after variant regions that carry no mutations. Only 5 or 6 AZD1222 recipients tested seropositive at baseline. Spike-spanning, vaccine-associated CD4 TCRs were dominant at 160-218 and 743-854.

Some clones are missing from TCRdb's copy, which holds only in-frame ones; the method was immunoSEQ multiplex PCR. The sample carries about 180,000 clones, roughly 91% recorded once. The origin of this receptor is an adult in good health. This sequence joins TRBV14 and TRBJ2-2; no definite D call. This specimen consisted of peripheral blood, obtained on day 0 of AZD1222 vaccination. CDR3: CASSQDFGTELFF. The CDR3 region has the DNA TGTGCCAGCAGCCAAGATTTCGGTACGGAGCTGTTTTTT.